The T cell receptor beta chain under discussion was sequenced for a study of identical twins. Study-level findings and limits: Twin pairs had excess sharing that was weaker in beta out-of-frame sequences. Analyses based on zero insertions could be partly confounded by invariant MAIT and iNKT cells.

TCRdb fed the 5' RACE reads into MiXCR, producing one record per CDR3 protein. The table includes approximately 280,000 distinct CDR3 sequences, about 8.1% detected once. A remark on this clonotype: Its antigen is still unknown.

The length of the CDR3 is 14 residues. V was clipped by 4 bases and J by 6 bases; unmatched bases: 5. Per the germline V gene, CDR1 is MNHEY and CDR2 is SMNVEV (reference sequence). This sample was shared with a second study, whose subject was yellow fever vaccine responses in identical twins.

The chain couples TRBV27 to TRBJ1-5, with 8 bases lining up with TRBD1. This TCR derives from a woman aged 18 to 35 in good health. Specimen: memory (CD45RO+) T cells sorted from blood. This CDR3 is CASSSGQGVQPQHF. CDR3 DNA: TGTGCCAGCAGTTCTGGACAGGGTGTTCAGCCCCAGCATTTT.